Sequencing of this T cell receptor (beta chain) was carried out in a study of OX40 agonist ivuxolimab in advanced cancers. Generated by immunoSEQ multiplex PCR, the TCRdb table keeps only in-frame clones and is missing some. The data show approximately 77,000 clones, 84% seen once. Researchers took blood at baseline, on cycle 4 day 1, and on cycle 7 day 1. The CDR3 length is 14 residues. Trimming pared 5 bases from V and 2 bases from J, leaving 10 bases between. Germline CDR1 reads SGHAT; CDR2 reads FQDESV (reference sequence). This sequence joins TRBV11-1 and TRBJ2-1; D gene unclear. The sequence was collected from an adult with an advanced solid tumor such as melanoma, head and neck, liver or kidney cancer. The sample in question was CD4+ or CD8+ T cells sorted from blood, obtained in a trial of the OX40 agonist ivuxolimab. CDR3 coding DNA: TGTGCCAGCAGCCCAGAGGTGGCCTACAATGAGCAGTTCTTC. Protein product: CASSPEVAYNEQFF.